This TCR beta chain was captured in a study of shared clonotypes between healthy human individuals. V shed 5 bases and J shed 0 bases, with 2 bases lying between them. The CDR3 loop spans 12 amino acids. Germline V gives CDR1 SGHTA, CDR2 FQGNSA. The table came from immunoSEQ multiplex PCR; TCRdb's copy has only in-frame clones and leaves some out. The sample comprises roughly 2.5 million clones, around nine tenths of which are singletons, and about 0.13% rests with the top ten. As concerns this clone: The same CDR3 can be traced to other DNA sequences in this sample.

The chain combines TRBV7-2 with TRBJ1-3; D not resolved. The sample consisted of naive CD4+ T cells sorted from blood. Subset meaning: CD45RA+ positively selected. The TCR was taken from a man between 18 and 29 years old in good health. Written as DNA, the CDR3 is TGTGCCAGCAGCGGCTCTGGAAACACCATATATTTT. Translation gives CASSGSGNTIYF.